In its sample, the clone carrying this T cell receptor (beta chain) was seen many times. This specimen comes from a study of HIV-infected patients and healthy controls. Each CDR3 protein gets one entry after TCRdb re-called the 5' RACE reads with MiXCR. The sample gives under 70,000 distinct CDR3 sequences, around 21% of which show up once; 1.1% to 1.5% is in the top ten. The CDR3 length is 17 residues. Germline CDR1 and CDR2: MNHEY and SVGAGI. V gave up 5 bases and J gave up 4 bases, with 21 bases separating them. The gene calls are TRBV6-5 and TRBJ1-5; weak D call: TRBD1 (6 bases). Sample: CD4+ T cells from blood. The receptor's source is a human donor in good health. Here the CDR3 DNA reads TGTGCCAGCAGTCAAACGGGACATGACGTTAAGAATCAGCCCCAGCATTTT. As protein: CASSQTGHDVKNQPQHF.